This entry is about one T cell receptor (beta chain). Sequenced by immunoSEQ multiplex PCR; TCRdb stores in-frame clones only, minus some. The sample has some 180,000 clones, 65% to 85% seen once; the top ten hold 3% to 3.5%. This sample is part of a study of blood T cell repertoires in COVID-19. Across the whole study: Nucleic acid was either cDNA or gDNA, and it came from T cells, B-cell-depleted T cells, or PBMCs.

Germline lookup yields CDR1 SGDLS and CDR2 YYNGEE. V was clipped by 3 bases and J by 0 bases; unmatched bases: 6. The CDR3 is made up of 16 amino acids. The material sequenced was PBMCs or T cells enriched from blood (not recorded which). J is TRBJ2-1 and V is TRBV9, with 7 bases matching TRBD1. The receptor was derived from a woman aged 30 to 39 who had been exposed to COVID-19. CDR3 protein: CASSAHQGDSYNEQFF. CDR3 coding DNA: TGTGCCAGCAGCGCACACCAGGGGGACTCCTACAATGAGCAGTTCTTC.